Here is one T cell receptor beta chain with its context. Looked up from germline, CDR1 is MNHNY and CDR2 is SVGAGI (reference sequence). The ends were cut back, 0 bases at V and 6 bases at J, with 7 bases in the middle. The CDR3 consists of 13 residues. This record comes from a study of technical replicates of blood from a few donors. Data came from immunoSEQ multiplex PCR; TCRdb stores just in-frame clones and leaves some out. This table holds roughly 70,000 clones, roughly 97% found once. This sequence was found in a human donor in good health. Source material: T cells isolated from PBMCs. The chain joins TRBV6-6 to TRBJ2-3; possibly TRBD2 for D (5 bases). The CDR3 DNA follows: TGTGCCAGCAGTTACTCGAGGGCCGATACGCAGTATTTT. Encoded protein: CASSYSRADTQYF.